A selection of T cell receptor beta chains follows, all from one sample in a study of CD8+CD57+ T cells in acquired aplastic anemia. MiXCR, run by TCRdb on the reads, gives a single entry per CDR3 protein. Of about 190,000 distinct CDR3 sequences listed, 48% were seen once; the top ten hold 8.5% to 10%. The specimen sequenced was sorted CD4+, CD8+, or CD8+CD57+ T cells (not recorded which) from PBMCs. The receptors here all came from a human donor with aplastic anemia. The CDR3 runs from the conserved cysteine through the conserved F or W. The D gene is left open where the match is weak. Expanded clones get a size class; other rows say once, few or many, or leave the size out.

J | D | size | V | CDR3 | DNA
TRBJ2-7 | TRBD2 | - | TRBV4-2 | CASSPQTSGGTYEQYF | TGTGCCAGCAGCCCTCAGACTAGCGGGGGAACCTACGAGCAGTACTTC
TRBJ1-2 | TRBD1 | - | TRBV25-1 | CASRPRTGGGISGYTF | TGTGCCAGCAGACCCCGGACAGGGGGCGGGATCTCTGGCTACACCTTC
TRBJ2-7 | TRBD1 | - | TRBV7-2 | CASSYAGTGNYEQYF | TGTGCCAGCAGCTACGCGGGGACAGGCAACTACGAGCAGTACTTC
TRBJ2-1 | - | - | TRBV10-3 | CAISEPGDEQFF | TGTGCCATCAGTGAGCCCGGGGATGAGCAGTTCTTC
TRBJ1-2 | - | - | TRBV10-3 | CAISESVGGYGYTF | TGTGCCATCAGTGAGTCTGTTGGGGGCTATGGCTACACCTTC
TRBJ2-5 | - | many | TRBV19 | CASSTRTAQETQYF | TGTGCCAGTAGTACAAGGACAGCTCAGGAGACCCAGTACTTC
TRBJ2-5 | TRBD1 | many | TRBV2 | CASSARDRGETQYF | TGTGCCAGCAGTGCCCGGGACAGGGGAGAGACCCAGTACTTC
TRBJ2-7 | TRBD2 | many | TRBV19 | CASSIRTSGNEQYF | TGTGCCAGTAGTATTAGGACTAGCGGGAACGAGCAGTACTTC
TRBJ2-1 | - | - | TRBV15 | CATSSGLSSYNEQFF | TGTGCCACCAGCAGCGGACTCAGCTCCTACAATGAGCAGTTCTTC
TRBJ2-1 | - | few | TRBV19 | CASSLSGWYNGQFF | TGTGCCAGTAGTCTGTCAGGGTGGTACAATGGGCAGTTCTTC
TRBJ1-1 | TRBD1 | - | TRBV19 | CASSMDRESMRDTEAFF | TGTGCCAGTAGTATGGACAGGGAGAGCATGAGGGACACTGAAGCTTTCTTT
TRBJ1-2 | - | - | TRBV29-1 | CSVDITDDYGYTF | TGCAGCGTTGATATCACAGACGACTATGGCTACACCTTC
TRBJ1-2 | TRBD1 | few | TRBV3-1 | CASSQGTGNYGYTF | TGTGCCAGCAGCCAAGGGACAGGAAACTATGGCTACACCTTC
TRBJ2-3 | - | many | TRBV24-1 | CATSDVTSSDTQYF | TGTGCCACCAGTGATGTGACTAGTTCAGATACGCAGTATTTT
TRBJ2-3 | - | many | TRBV9 | CASSVALSTDTQYF | TGTGCCAGCAGCGTAGCTTTGAGCACAGATACGCAGTATTTT
TRBJ2-1 | TRBD2 | - | TRBV2 | CASSPSGRVYNEQFF | TGTGCCAGCAGCCCAAGCGGGAGAGTCTACAATGAGCAGTTCTTC
TRBJ1-4 | - | few | TRBV11-3 | CASSEVPRGEKLFF | TGTGCCAGCAGCGAAGTCCCCAGAGGTGAAAAACTGTTTTTT